One and the same sample provided the 14 T cell receptor beta chains below, sequenced in a study of radiotherapy plus CTLA-4 blockade in lung cancer. TCRdb's table, derived via immunoSEQ multiplex PCR, lists solely in-frame clones and lacks some. The profile shows approximately 83,000 clones, about four fifths of them singletons. The input for sequencing was peripheral blood, taken from a patient treated with radiotherapy plus ipilimumab. The receptors were gathered from a human donor with non-small cell lung cancer who had a partial response to radiotherapy plus ipilimumab. Some clones in this sample may be carry-over from other donors' samples.

This chain connects TRBV7-2 to TRBJ1-5; 12 nucleotides line up with TRBD1. The V and J ends lost 4 bases and 4 bases, in that order; junction bases with no gene match: 11. The CDR3 has 18 residues. Germline V CDR1 and CDR2: SGHTA, FQGNSA. Here the CDR3 DNA reads TGTGCCAGCAGCTCCTGGGGCGGGGGACAGGGGGCTAATCAGCCCCAGCATTTT. The encoded protein is CASSSWGGGQGANQPQHF.

The rearrangement joins TRBV6-1 to TRBJ2-1; TRBD2 matches 10 bases. The V segment lost 9 bases and the J segment 2 bases; nucleotides outside the gene matches: 7. The germline CDR1 and CDR2 sequences are MNHNS and SASEGT. The CDR3 sequence is 15 residues long. CDR3 in amino acids: CASHSGTSAYNEQFF. CDR3 coding DNA: TGTGCCAGTCATTCCGGGACTAGCGCCTACAATGAGCAGTTCTTC.

This sequence joins TRBV10-1 and TRBJ2-5; D remains unclear. The CDR3 covers 13 residues. Germline V lookup: CDR1 WNHNN, CDR2 SYGVQD (reference sequence). Trimming took off 5 bases at V and 5 bases at J, with 12 bases between the two ends. The DNA for the CDR3 is TGCGCCAGCAGTTCTGTCCCCGGGGAGACCCAGTACTTC. Translating it yields CASSSVPGETQYF.

The V gene is TRBV7-2, the J gene TRBJ2-3; 10 nucleotides line up with TRBD2. J lost 4 bases, V lost 2 bases, and 6 bases had no gene match. Germline values: CDR1 SGHTA, CDR2 FQGNSA. The CDR3 spans 16 residues. Here the CDR3 reads CASSLLAGGISDTQYF. DNA of the CDR3: TGTGCCAGCAGCTTATTAGCGGGAGGAATTTCAGATACGCAGTATTTT.

The chain couples TRBV7-9 to TRBJ2-5, with 7 bases identical to TRBD1. V shed 7 bases, J shed 0 bases, and the junction held 8 bases outside the gene matches. The CDR3 totals 15 residues. CDR1 SEHNR and CDR2 FQNEAQ come from the germline V gene (reference sequence). CDR3 nucleotide sequence: TGTGCCAGCACCGATAGGGGACAGTACCAAGAGACCCAGTACTTC. The encoded protein is CASTDRGQYQETQYF.

The gene calls are TRBV4-3 and TRBJ2-7, with 9 nucleotides matching TRBD2. Germline V gene lookup returns CDR1 LGHNA and CDR2 YSLEER. CDR3 length: 15 amino acids. J gave up 3 bases and V 4 bases, and 7 bases lay outside the gene matches. Here the CDR3 reads CASSPDSGSSYEQYF. The CDR3 DNA reads TGCGCCAGCAGCCCAGATAGCGGGAGTAGCTACGAGCAGTACTTC.

This sequence joins TRBV4-2 and TRBJ2-5, with TRBD2 as a possible D gene (5 bases). The CDR3 has 14 residues. Germline CDR1 LGHNA, CDR2 YNFKEQ. Between the trimmed V and J ends, which lost 6 bases and 3 bases, there was a span of 14 bases. CDR3 loop: CASSPGGSKETQYF. CDR3 DNA: TGTGCCAGCAGTCCGGGTGGGAGTAAAGAGACCCAGTACTTC.

The rearrangement uses TRBV6-1 and TRBJ1-6; 7 bases agree with TRBD1. The germline CDR1 and CDR2 sequences are MNHNS and SASEGT. The CDR3 extends over 13 amino acids. V shed 5 bases, J shed 14 bases, and the junction held 9 bases outside the gene matches. CDR3 sequence reads: CASSPTGLYSLHF. The CDR3 DNA sequence: TGTGCCAGCAGTCCGACAGGGTTGTATTCCCTCCACTTT.

This clone was seen more than once but under ten times. The chain has TRBV28 and TRBJ1-1, with TRBD1 matching over 7 bases. This CDR3 spans 12 amino acids. V lost 2 bases to trimming and J lost 8 bases; unmatched junction nucleotides: 2. Germline CDR1 reads MDHEN; CDR2 reads SYDVKM. The CDR3 DNA follows: TGTGCCAGCAGTTTACAGGGGGAGGAAGCTTTCTTT. Encoded protein: CASSLQGEEAFF.

The genes are TRBV28 and TRBJ2-1, with D hard to call. The V and J ends lost 7 bases and 0 bases respectively, with 4 bases between them. Germline V gives CDR1 MDHEN, CDR2 SYDVKM. The CDR3 has 12 amino acids. CDR3 coding DNA: TGTGCCAGCAAGCGCTCCTACAATGAGCAGTTCTTC. Residues: CASKRSYNEQFF.

There are a few counts of this clone. The rearrangement links TRBV29-1 to TRBJ2-3; the match to TRBD1 covers 10 bases. The CDR3 is made up of 14 amino acids. Losses at the gene ends were 5 bases for V and 1 base for J; bases not matched to a gene: 3. Germline V lookup: CDR1 SQVTM, CDR2 ANQGSEA. The CDR3 coding sequence is TGCAGCGTTTCGACAGGGGGCGGCACAGATACGCAGTATTTT. Translated, it gives CSVSTGGGTDTQYF.

V and J are TRBV5-6 and TRBJ1-6, with D tentatively TRBD1 (6 bases). Trimming cost V 0 bases and J 10 bases, with 11 bases left between them. CDR1 and CDR2 (germline): SGHDT, YYEEEE. This CDR3 has 14 residues. The DNA for the CDR3 is TGTGCCAGCAGCTTGGGGCAGGGGCAATCACCCCTCCACTTT. Translating gives CASSLGQGQSPLHF.

V gene TRBV11-2 combines with J gene TRBJ2-1; perhaps TRBD2 as D (5 bases). Germline V gene sequence: CDR1 SGHAT, CDR2 FQNNGV. The CDR3 consists of 17 residues. With 1 base removed from V and 4 bases from J, the gap between germline ends came to 17 bases. CDR3 DNA sequence: TGTGCCAGCAGCTTAGGTATGGGCCAGCGGAAGTACAATGAGCAGTTCTTC. Protein sequence: CASSLGMGQRKYNEQFF.

V gene TRBV6-5 combines with J gene TRBJ2-6; D unresolved. V was pared by 3 bases and J by 0 bases, with 6 bases between. The CDR3 has 15 residues. From germline, CDR1 is MNHEY and CDR2 SVGAGI. CDR3 loop: CASSYTSSGANVLTF. DNA of the CDR3: TGTGCCAGCAGTTATACGAGCTCTGGGGCCAACGTCCTGACTTTC.